Below, 31 T cell receptor beta chains from the same sample are listed, as sequenced in a study of graft-versus-host responses after intestinal transplantation (TCRdb year 2021). The time point label on this specimen signifies: cells obtained before transplantation from donor or recipient. The method behind the library was the immunoSEQ multiplex PCR assay. The source is immuneACCESS, and TCRdb retained only in-frame sequences with V and J called. Part of the clones is not carried over; for the studies checked, unresolved V genes explain less than half of this, and the remainder is unexplained. For this sample the table gives over 15,000 clones, of which more than 25% were detected only once. The leading ten clones occupy around 3.7% of the sample. The source was alloreactive CD4+ T cells from a mixed lymphocyte reaction culture, collected before intestinal transplant. Reading the label with the study, this specimen's cell subset or site is: CFSE-low proliferating T cells sorted from roughly six-day pre-transplant mixed lymphocyte reaction (GvH or HvG direction). The receptors originated from a human patient who received an intestinal transplant.

The chain couples TRBV11-2 to TRBJ2-7; D not resolved. The V end was cut by 0 bases, the J end by 2 bases, with 11 bases between. CDR1 and CDR2 (germline): SGHAT, FQNNGV. The CDR3 contains 15 residues. The chain's CDR3 is CASSLDLGAPYEQYF. In nucleotides, the CDR3 is TGTGCCAGCAGCTTAGATCTTGGCGCACCCTACGAGCAGTACTTC. The full variable domain, with the rest looked up from reference TRBV11-2 and TRBJ2-7, is EAGVAQSPRYKIIEKRQSVAFWCNPISGHATLYWYQQILGQGPKLLIQFQNNGVVDDSQLPKDRFSAERLKGVDSTLKIQPAKLEDSAVYLCASSLDLGAPYEQYFGPGTRLTVT.

This clone is labeled medium-sized. The genes are TRBV11-2 and TRBJ1-4, with 7 nucleotides matching TRBD1. This CDR3 comprises 16 residues. V lost 2 bases, J lost 0 bases, and 3 bases stayed unmatched. Per the germline V gene, CDR1 is SGHAT and CDR2 is FQNNGV. The CDR3 region is CASSLKTGATNEKLFF. The CDR3 DNA reads as TGTGCCAGCAGCTTAAAAACAGGGGCAACTAATGAAAAACTGTTTTTT.

This rearrangement joins TRBV5-4 to TRBJ2-1; TRBD2 matches at 11 bases. The CDR3 is 17 amino acids. Looked up from germline, CDR1 is SGHNT and CDR2 is YYREEE (reference sequence). J gave up 6 bases and V 4 bases, and 12 bases lay outside the gene matches. This CDR3 reads CASSPLGGTSGLNEQFF. DNA for the CDR3: TGTGCCAGCAGCCCCCTCGGTGGGACTAGCGGTCTCAATGAGCAGTTCTTC.

This clone was observed a handful of times. The J gene is TRBJ1-1, the V gene TRBV19, with 7 bases lining up with TRBD1. Germline trimming cut 5 bases from V and 4 bases from J; bases unmatched to any gene: 13. This CDR3 region has 16 residues. Germline V lookup: CDR1 LNHDA, CDR2 SQIVND (reference sequence). For the CDR3, the DNA is TGTGCCAGTAGTCCCTCCGCTGACAGGGCTCCCACTGAAGCTTTCTTT. As protein: CASSPSADRAPTEAFF.

This clone has only one observation. CDR3 DNA sequence: TGTGCCAGCAGCGTAGGGTCAAGCACAGATACGCAGTATTTT. Residues: CASSVGSSTDTQYF. The chain is built from TRBV9 and TRBJ2-3; D gene ambiguous. CDR3 size: 14 residues. V lost 0 bases and J 0 bases, leaving 5 bases between the germline ends. CDR1 SGDLS and CDR2 YYNGEE come from the germline V gene. The full variable domain, rest sourced from reference TRBV9 and TRBJ2-3, is DSGVTQTPKHLITATGQRVTLRCSPRSGDLSVYWYQQSLDQGLQFLIQYYNGEERAKGNILERFSAQQFPDLHSELNLSSLELGDSALYFCASSVGSSTDTQYFGPGTRLTVL.

The genes are TRBV30 and TRBJ2-7; no reliable D call. The V end lost 5 bases, the J end lost 2 bases, and 7 bases lay between the germline ends. CDR3 length: 11 amino acids. From germline, CDR1 is GTSNPN and CDR2 SVGIG (reference sequence). CDR3 nucleotides: TGTGCCTGGCGGCATACCTACGAGCAGTACTTC. It translates to CAWRHTYEQYF.

The chain carries TRBV18 and TRBJ2-5, with TRBD1 as a possible D gene (5 bases). CDR1 KGHSH and CDR2 LQKENI come from the germline V gene. Between the trimmed V and J ends, which lost 6 bases and 4 bases, there was a span of 15 bases. CDR3 length: 14 residues. The CDR3: CASSPALRGETQYF. The CDR3 bases are TGTGCCAGCTCCCCGGCTCTTAGGGGAGAGACCCAGTACTTC.

This chain connects TRBV7-3 to TRBJ1-2, with D possibly being TRBD1 (5 bases). The germline V and J ends were trimmed by 6 bases and 2 bases, with 22 bases remaining between them. This CDR3 is built from 17 residues. Per germline, CDR1 SGHTA and CDR2 FQGTGA. In DNA form, the CDR3 reads TGTGCCAGCAGTCCCAGGTTTGGGGGGATCGGGAACTATGGCTACACCTTC. Translation gives CASSPRFGGIGNYGYTF.

This clone has more than one count but fewer than ten. The CDR3 protein is CASSSTHTYRGGEQYF. As DNA, the CDR3 is TGTGCCAGCAGCTCAACGCACACTTACAGGGGTGGCGAGCAGTACTTC. This chain joins TRBV5-8 and TRBJ2-7, with 7 bases fitting TRBD1. There are 16 residues in the CDR3. Per the germline V gene, CDR1 is SGHTS and CDR2 is YDEGEE. V dropped 3 bases and J dropped 6; count of bases not matched to a gene: 15.

This rearrangement joins TRBV18 to TRBJ2-7, with D tentatively TRBD2 (6 bases). Germline lookup yields CDR1 KGHSH and CDR2 LQKENI. Deletions cut 2 bases from V and 4 bases from J, with 9 bases between. CDR3 size: 13 residues. CDR3 amino acids: CASSPGTLYEQYF. CDR3 in DNA: TGTGCCAGCTCACCAGGGACTTTATACGAGCAGTACTTC. Full variable domain (outside the CDR3, taken from reference TRBV18 and TRBJ2-7): NAGVMQNPRHLVRRRGQEARLRCSPMKGHSHVYWYRQLPEEGLKFMVYLQKENIIDESGMPKERFSAEFPKEGPSILRIQQVVRGDSAAYFCASSPGTLYEQYFGPGTRLTVT.

V and J are TRBV21-1 and TRBJ1-6; the D call in the table, TRBD1, was not verified against the DNA. TRBV21-1 is a known pseudogene. The CDR3 runs to 14 residues. The CDR3 is CASSTPLQGSTLHF. CDR3 nucleotides: TGTGCCAGCAGCACCCCCTTACAGGGGTCTACCCTCCACTTT.

The V and J genes are TRBV18 and TRBJ2-7; the D gene is possibly TRBD2 (6 bases). There are 15 residues in the CDR3. Per germline, CDR1 KGHSH and CDR2 LQKENI. V was shortened by 5 bases and J by 0 bases, with 14 bases between the two germline ends. This CDR3 is CASSIISGNSYEQYF. For the CDR3, the DNA is TGTGCCAGCTCAATAATTAGCGGCAACTCCTACGAGCAGTACTTC.

The V gene is TRBV28, the J gene TRBJ2-5, with 13 positions matching TRBD2. The J segment lost 6 bases and the V segment lost 6 bases, leaving 7 bases of the junction unmatched. CDR3 length: 15 amino acids. Looked up from germline, CDR1 is MDHEN and CDR2 is SYDVKM. CDR3 loop: CASRRPGLAGKTQYF. CDR3 nucleotides: TGTGCCAGCAGACGTCCGGGACTAGCGGGAAAGACCCAGTACTTC.

There are a few counts of this clone. The chain carries TRBV5-6 and TRBJ2-7; D is undetermined. The V gene lost 1 base and the J gene lost 3 bases, with 14 bases spanning the gap. The CDR3 runs 15 residues. Germline V lookup: CDR1 SGHDT, CDR2 YYEEEE. The CDR3 sequence is CASSLIWQFHYEQYF. The CDR3, as DNA: TGTGCCAGCAGCTTGATTTGGCAGTTTCACTACGAGCAGTACTTC.

This clone was observed a handful of times. This chain connects TRBV6-5 to TRBJ1-2; 8 nucleotides agree with TRBD1. Germline V gives CDR1 MNHEY, CDR2 SVGAGI. V lost 10 bases and J lost 7; bases outside the gene matches: 5. There are 11 residues in the CDR3. The CDR3 is CATRTGFGYTF. The CDR3, as DNA: TGTGCCACCCGGACAGGGTTTGGCTACACCTTC.

The gene calls are TRBV29-1 and TRBJ2-7, with 12 nucleotides matching TRBD1. V was clipped by 7 bases and J by 6 bases; unmatched bases: 13. Germline assignment: CDR1 SQVTM and CDR2 ANQGSEA. There are 15 residues in the CDR3. The CDR3 region has the DNA TGCAGCGGCAAAGGGGGGGGACAGGGGGCTTCCGAGCAGTACTTC. This sequence encodes CSGKGGGQGASEQYF.

This clone was recorded a few times. The rearrangement links TRBV4-3 to TRBJ1-6, with 9 bases that match TRBD1. This CDR3 comprises 16 residues. V dropped 4 bases and J dropped 3; count of bases not matched to a gene: 4. Germline loops: CDR1 LGHNA, CDR2 YSLEER. CDR3 sequence (DNA): TGCGCCAGCAGCCTAACAGGGGGCAACTATAATTCACCCCTCCACTTT. This sequence encodes CASSLTGGNYNSPLHF.

The rearrangement joins TRBV7-9 to TRBJ1-1; possibly TRBD1 for D (5 bases). With 11 bases removed from V and 1 base from J, the gap between germline ends came to 8 bases. Germline V CDR1 and CDR2: SEHNR, FQNEAQ (reference sequence). There are 11 residues in the CDR3. The DNA for the CDR3 is TGTGCCCTTAGGGGGAACACTGAAGCTTTCTTT. Translated: CALRGNTEAFF.

This chain joins TRBV6-1 and TRBJ2-5; perhaps TRBD2 as D (6 bases). Germline V gives CDR1 MNHNS, CDR2 SASEGT. Trimming cost V 5 bases and J 7 bases, with 17 bases left between them. The CDR3 loop spans 14 amino acids. CDR3 in DNA: TGTGCCAGCAGTTCACCAGCGGAGGGCGGGACCCAGTACTTC. It encodes CASSSPAEGGTQYF.

The chain uses TRBV15 and TRBJ1-2; TRBD1 agrees at 8 bases. Germline V gene lookup returns CDR1 LNHNV and CDR2 YYDKDF (reference sequence). V dropped 3 bases and J dropped 8; count of bases not matched to a gene: 11. The CDR3 has 15 amino acids. In nucleotides, the CDR3 is TGTGCCACCAGCAGGAGACTTCAGGGGGCTCGGGGCTACACCTTC. It translates to CATSRRLQGARGYTF.

This rearrangement joins TRBV19 to TRBJ1-5; D gene ambiguous. The CDR3 extends over 14 amino acids. Deletions cut 3 bases from V and 4 bases from J, with 10 bases between. Germline V CDR1 and CDR2: LNHDA, SQIVND (reference sequence). CDR3 residues: CASSIQPSNQPQHF. In DNA form, the CDR3 reads TGTGCCAGTAGTATCCAACCCTCAAATCAGCCCCAGCATTTT.

J is TRBJ2-3 and V is TRBV19, with 7 bases aligning to TRBD1. The CDR3 has 15 amino acids. Germline trimming cut 4 bases from V and 2 bases from J; bases unmatched to any gene: 6. Germline V gives CDR1 LNHDA, CDR2 SQIVND (reference sequence). The CDR3 DNA is TGTGCCAGTAGTACCCAGACAGGGTACACAGATACGCAGTATTTT. Its translation is CASSTQTGYTDTQYF.

The rearrangement uses TRBV4-2 and TRBJ2-3, with TRBD2 matching over 10 bases. Germline V gene lookup returns CDR1 LGHNA and CDR2 YNFKEQ. V shed 1 base and J 5 bases; nucleotides not matched to a gene: 12. CDR3 length equals 18 residues. CDR3 in DNA: TGTGCCAGCAGCCAAGTGGCTAGCGGGGGCCTGAGAGGAGATACGCAGTATTTT. It is translated as CASSQVASGGLRGDTQYF.

The rearrangement links TRBV5-6 to TRBJ2-7; D is undetermined. The CDR3 totals 11 residues. V was cut by 1 base and J by 6 bases, with 5 bases left in between. CDR1 is SGHDT, CDR2 YYEEEE, per germline. For the CDR3, the DNA is TGTGCCAGCAGCTTGATCAGCGAGCAGTACTTC. It codes for CASSLISEQYF.

The chain joins TRBV6-6 to TRBJ2-1, with TRBD2 identical over 9 bases. The ends lost 4 bases at V and 4 bases at J; junction bases unmatched: 2. This CDR3 spans 14 amino acids. Germline CDR1 reads MNHNY; CDR2 reads SVGAGI (reference sequence). The CDR3 loop is CASSSGLAYNEQFF. Written as DNA, the CDR3 is TGTGCCAGCAGTTCGGGACTAGCTTACAATGAGCAGTTCTTC.

The CDR3 protein is CASSITGDQPQHF. The CDR3 DNA reads as TGTGCCAGTAGTATAACAGGAGATCAGCCCCAGCATTTT. The V call is TRBV19, the J call TRBJ1-5; possibly TRBD1 for D (5 bases). V was shortened by 2 bases and J by 5 bases, with 7 bases between the two germline ends. Germline V gene data show CDR1 as LNHDA and CDR2 as SQIVND (reference sequence). The CDR3 covers 13 residues.

V gene TRBV10-1 combines with J gene TRBJ2-7; no reliable D call. The CDR3 loop spans 11 amino acids. V shed 6 bases and J shed 9 bases, with 12 bases lying between them. The V gene's germline CDR1 is WNHNN and CDR2 SYGVQD (reference sequence). Written as DNA, the CDR3 is TGCGCCAGCAGCTCGGAAGGTCGGCAGTACTTC. Translation gives CASSSEGRQYF.

In this sample, this clone turned up a few times. V and J are TRBV4-1 and TRBJ1-5; 10 positions match TRBD1. The CDR3 is 16 amino acids. With V trimmed by 4 bases and J by 1 base, 4 bases remained unmatched. CDR1 MGHRA and CDR2 YSYEKL come from the germline V gene. The CDR3 reads CASSLRTGGSNQPQHF. As DNA, the CDR3 is TGCGCCAGCAGCCTCAGGACAGGGGGAAGCAATCAGCCCCAGCATTTT.

This clone was recorded once. This chain links TRBV7-2 with TRBJ2-1; 10 bases match TRBD2. Trimming took 5 bases from V and 3 from J; bases not matched to a gene: 10. Germline lookup yields CDR1 SGHTA and CDR2 FQGNSA. This CDR3 contains 17 residues. The CDR3 DNA is TGTGCCAGCAGCCGGCGACTTAGCGGGGGGTTCTACAATGAGCAGTTCTTC. Its translation: CASSRRLSGGFYNEQFF.

The table lists this clone with a few counts. The J gene is TRBJ2-3, the V gene TRBV7-3; the match to TRBD1 covers 8 bases. With V trimmed by 6 bases and J by 0 bases, 11 bases remained unmatched. This CDR3 has 17 amino acids. Germline V gives CDR1 SGHTA, CDR2 FQGTGA. The CDR3 DNA is TGTGCCAGCAGGGCCCTCCGGGACAGGCCTAGCACAGATACGCAGTATTTT. Encoded protein: CASRALRDRPSTDTQYF.

DNA of the CDR3: TGTGCCAGCACGCTGCTGGGTGAGCAGTACTTC. This codes for CASTLLGEQYF. The rearrangement uses TRBV6-1 and TRBJ2-7; no definite D call. CDR3 length: 11 residues. The germline gives CDR1 MNHNS, CDR2 SASEGT. Deletions cut 7 bases from V and 7 bases from J, with 11 bases between.